This TCR beta chain was profiled in a study of OX40 agonist ivuxolimab in advanced cancers. Per the germline V gene, CDR1 is MGHRA and CDR2 is YSYEKL. CDR3 length equals 15 residues. Trimming removed 4 bases from V and 0 bases from J, with 12 bases in between. The repertoire was sequenced with immunoSEQ multiplex PCR; TCRdb's copy has only in-frame clones and lacks some. In the table there are about 48,000 clones, around 90% of which are singletons. The material sequenced was CD4+ or CD8+ T cells sorted from blood, taken in a trial of the OX40 agonist ivuxolimab. This sequence joins TRBV4-1 and TRBJ1-1; tentatively, D is TRBD1 (6 bases). The receptor was isolated from an adult with an advanced solid tumor such as melanoma, head and neck, liver or kidney cancer. The CDR3 is CASSRVDSMNTEAFF. The CDR3 nucleotides read TGCGCCAGCAGCCGGGTGGACAGTATGAACACTGAAGCTTTCTTT.